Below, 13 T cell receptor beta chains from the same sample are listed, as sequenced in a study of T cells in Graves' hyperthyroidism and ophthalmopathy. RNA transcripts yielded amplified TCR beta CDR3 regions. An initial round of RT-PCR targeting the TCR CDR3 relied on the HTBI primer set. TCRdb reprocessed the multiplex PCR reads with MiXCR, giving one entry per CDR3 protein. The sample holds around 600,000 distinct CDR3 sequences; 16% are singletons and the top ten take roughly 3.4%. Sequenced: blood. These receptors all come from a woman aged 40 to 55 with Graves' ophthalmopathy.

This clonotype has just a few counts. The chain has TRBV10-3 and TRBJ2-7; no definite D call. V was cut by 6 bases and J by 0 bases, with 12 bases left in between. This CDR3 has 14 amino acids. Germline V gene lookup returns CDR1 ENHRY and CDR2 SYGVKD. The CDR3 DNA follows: TGTGCCATCAGGACCGAGCTTACCTCCTACGAGCAGTACTTC. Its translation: CAIRTELTSYEQYF.

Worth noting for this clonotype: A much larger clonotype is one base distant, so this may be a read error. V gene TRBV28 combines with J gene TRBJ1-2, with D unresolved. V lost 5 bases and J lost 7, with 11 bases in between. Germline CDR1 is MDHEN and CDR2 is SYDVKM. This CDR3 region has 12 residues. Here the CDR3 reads CASSLRLSGYTF. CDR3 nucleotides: TGTGCCAGCAGTCTCCGTCTCTCTGGCTACACCTTC.

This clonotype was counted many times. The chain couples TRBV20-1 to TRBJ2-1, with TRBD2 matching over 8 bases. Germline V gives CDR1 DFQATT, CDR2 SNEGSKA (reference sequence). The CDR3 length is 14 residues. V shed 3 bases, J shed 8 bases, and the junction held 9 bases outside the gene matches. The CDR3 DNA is TGCAGTGCTAGTAGTCGGGGGGGCCTGGATGAGCAGTTCTTC. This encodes CSASSRGGLDEQFF.

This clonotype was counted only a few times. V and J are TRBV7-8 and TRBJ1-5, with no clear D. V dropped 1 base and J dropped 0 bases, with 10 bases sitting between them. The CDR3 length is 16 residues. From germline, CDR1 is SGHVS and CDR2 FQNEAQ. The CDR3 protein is CASSLGFAYSNQPQHF. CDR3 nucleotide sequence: TGTGCCAGCAGCTTAGGCTTTGCGTATAGCAATCAGCCCCAGCATTTT.

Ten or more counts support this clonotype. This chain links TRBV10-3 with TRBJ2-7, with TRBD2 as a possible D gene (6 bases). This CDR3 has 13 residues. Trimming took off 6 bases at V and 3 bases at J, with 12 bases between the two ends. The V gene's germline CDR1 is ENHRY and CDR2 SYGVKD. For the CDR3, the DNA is TGTGCCATCAGCGCGGGGTCCCACTACGAGCAGTACTTC. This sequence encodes CAISAGSHYEQYF.

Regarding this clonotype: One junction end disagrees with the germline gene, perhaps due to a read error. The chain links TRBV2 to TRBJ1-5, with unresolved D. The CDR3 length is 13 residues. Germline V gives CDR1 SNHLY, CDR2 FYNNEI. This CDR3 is CASNERSNQPQHF. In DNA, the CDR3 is TGTGCCAGCAATGAAAGGAGCAATCAGCCCCAGCATTTT. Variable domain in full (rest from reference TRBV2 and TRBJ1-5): EPEVTQTPSHQVTQMGQEVILRCVPISNHLYFYWYRQILGQKVEFLVSFYNNEISEKSEIFDDQFSVERPDGSNFTLKIRSTKLEDSAMYFCASNERSNQPQHFGDGTRLSIL.

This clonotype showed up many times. The CDR3 region has the DNA TGTGCCAGCGCTGACCGCTTGGTAACTGAAGCTTTCTTT. This translates into CASADRLVTEAFF. This sequence joins TRBV3-1 and TRBJ1-1; D unresolved. CDR1 and CDR2 (germline): LGHDT, YNNKEL (reference sequence). Trimming took off 8 bases at V and 5 bases at J, with 15 bases between the two ends. This CDR3 is built from 13 residues.

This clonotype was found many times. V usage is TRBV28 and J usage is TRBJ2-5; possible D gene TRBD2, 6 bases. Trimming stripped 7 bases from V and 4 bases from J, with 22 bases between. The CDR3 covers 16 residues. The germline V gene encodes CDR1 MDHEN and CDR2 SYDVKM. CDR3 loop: CASNLGGGPSGETQYF. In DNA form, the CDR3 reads TGTGCCAGCAACCTCGGAGGAGGGCCATCGGGAGAGACCCAGTACTTC.

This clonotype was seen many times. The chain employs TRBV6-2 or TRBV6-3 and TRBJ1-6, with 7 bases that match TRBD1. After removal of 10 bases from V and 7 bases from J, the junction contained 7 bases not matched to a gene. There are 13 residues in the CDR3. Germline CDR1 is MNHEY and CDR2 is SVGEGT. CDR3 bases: TGTGCCACTAAACGGGACAGCAATTCACCCCTCCACTTT. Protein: CATKRDSNSPLHF.

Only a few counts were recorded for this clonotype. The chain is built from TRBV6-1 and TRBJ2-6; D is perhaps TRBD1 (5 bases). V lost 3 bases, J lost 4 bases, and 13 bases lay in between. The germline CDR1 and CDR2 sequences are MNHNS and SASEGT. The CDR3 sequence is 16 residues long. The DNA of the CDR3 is TGTGCCAGCAGTGATGCTCAGGGTGCCGGGGCCAACGTCCTGACTTTC. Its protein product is CASSDAQGAGANVLTF.

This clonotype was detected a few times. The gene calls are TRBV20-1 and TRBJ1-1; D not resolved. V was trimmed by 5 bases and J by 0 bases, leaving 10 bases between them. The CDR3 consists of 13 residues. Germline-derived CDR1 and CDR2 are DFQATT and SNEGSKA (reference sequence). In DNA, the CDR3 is TGCAGTGCTCCCTCGAACTTGAACACTGAAGCTTTCTTT. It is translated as CSAPSNLNTEAFF.

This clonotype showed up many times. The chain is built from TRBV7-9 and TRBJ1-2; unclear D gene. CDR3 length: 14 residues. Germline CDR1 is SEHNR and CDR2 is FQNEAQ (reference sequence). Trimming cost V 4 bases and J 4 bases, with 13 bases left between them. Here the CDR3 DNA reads TGTGCCAGCAGCTCAGGACCGGGTGGCTATGGCTACACCTTC. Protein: CASSSGPGGYGYTF. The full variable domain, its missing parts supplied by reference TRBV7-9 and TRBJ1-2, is DTGVSQNPRHKITKRGQNVTFRCDPISEHNRLYWYRQTLGQGPEFLTYFQNEAQLEKSRLLSDRFSAERPKGSFSTLEIQRTEQGDSAMYLCASSSGPGGYGYTFGSGTRLTVV.

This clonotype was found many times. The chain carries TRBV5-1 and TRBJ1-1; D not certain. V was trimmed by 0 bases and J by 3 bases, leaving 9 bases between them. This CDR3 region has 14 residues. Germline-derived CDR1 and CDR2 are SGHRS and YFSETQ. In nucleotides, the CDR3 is TGCGCCAGCAGCTTGGCGGATCCCGACACTGAAGCTTTCTTT. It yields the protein CASSLADPDTEAFF.